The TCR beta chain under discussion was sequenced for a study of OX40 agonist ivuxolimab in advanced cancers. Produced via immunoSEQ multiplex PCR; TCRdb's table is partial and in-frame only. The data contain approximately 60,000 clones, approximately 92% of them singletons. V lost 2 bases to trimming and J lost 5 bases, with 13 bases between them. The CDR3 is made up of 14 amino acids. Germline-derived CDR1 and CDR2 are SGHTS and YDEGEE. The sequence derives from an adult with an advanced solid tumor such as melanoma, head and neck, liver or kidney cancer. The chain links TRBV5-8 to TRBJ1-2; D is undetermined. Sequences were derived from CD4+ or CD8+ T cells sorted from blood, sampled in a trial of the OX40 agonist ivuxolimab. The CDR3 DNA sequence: TGTGCCAGCAGCTTACGGACCCCGTTTTATGGCTACACCTTC. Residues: CASSLRTPFYGYTF.